Listed below are T cell receptor beta chains from one sample, sequenced in a study of blood T cell repertoires in COVID-19. Clones were read by immunoSEQ multiplex PCR, and TCRdb kept only the in-frame ones, dropping some. Seen here are approximately 250,000 clones, approximately 82% observed once, and the top ten hold more than 1.2%. The sequenced sample was peripheral blood. All receptors derive from a woman aged 40-49 years who had recovered from COVID-19. Each CDR3 is given with its conserved first and last residue.

CDR3aa | v_gene
CASSSGHAGGAEAFF | TRBV6-2/TRBV6-3
CASSYGQGANTEAFF | TRBV6-6
CASSWTGENTEAFF | TRBV7-9
CASRQTGIYEQYF | TRBV11-3
CASSVGWTGGLFF | TRBV9
CASSPNPAGASTDTQYF | TRBV5-1
CASSQERLAGLAQYF | TRBV4-3
CASIGQATDTQYF | TRBV7-2
CASSFPGEKQYF | TRBV5-1
CASSPLSGDLETQYF | TRBV6-5
CASSFEETQYF | TRBV5-1